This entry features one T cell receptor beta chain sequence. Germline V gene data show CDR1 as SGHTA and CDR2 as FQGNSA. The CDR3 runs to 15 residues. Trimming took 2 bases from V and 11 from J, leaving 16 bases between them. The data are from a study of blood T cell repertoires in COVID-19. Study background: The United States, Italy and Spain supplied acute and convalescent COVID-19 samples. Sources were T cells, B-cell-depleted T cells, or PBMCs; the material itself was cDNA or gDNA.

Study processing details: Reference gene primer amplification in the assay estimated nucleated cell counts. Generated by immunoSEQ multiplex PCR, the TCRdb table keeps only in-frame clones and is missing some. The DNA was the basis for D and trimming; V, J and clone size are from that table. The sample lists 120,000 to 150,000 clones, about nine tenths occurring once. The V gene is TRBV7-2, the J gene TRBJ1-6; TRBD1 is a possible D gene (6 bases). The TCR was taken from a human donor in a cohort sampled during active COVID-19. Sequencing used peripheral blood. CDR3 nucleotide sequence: TGTGCCAGCAGCTTATACCGGGACACTTATCCACCCCTCCACTTT. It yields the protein CASSLYRDTYPPLHF.